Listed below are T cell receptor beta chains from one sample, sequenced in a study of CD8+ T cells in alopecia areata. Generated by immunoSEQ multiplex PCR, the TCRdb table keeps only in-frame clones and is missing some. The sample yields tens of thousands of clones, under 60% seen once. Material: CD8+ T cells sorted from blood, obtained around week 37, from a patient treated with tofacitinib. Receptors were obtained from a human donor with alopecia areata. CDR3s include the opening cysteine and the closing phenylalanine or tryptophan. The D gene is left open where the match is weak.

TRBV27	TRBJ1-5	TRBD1	CASSLGRGINQPQHF	TGTGCCAGCAGTTTGGGCAGGGGGATCAATCAGCCCCAGCATTTT
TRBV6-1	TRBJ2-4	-	CASSDGWANIQYF	TGTGCCAGCAGTGATGGTTGGGCTAACATTCAGTACTTC
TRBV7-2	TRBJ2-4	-	CASSLASDLAKNIQYF	TGTGCCAGCAGCTTAGCTTCCGATCTAGCCAAAAACATTCAGTACTTC
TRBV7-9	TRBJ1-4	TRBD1	CASSRTGVDEKLFF	TGTGCCAGCAGCCGGACAGGGGTAGATGAAAAACTGTTTTTT
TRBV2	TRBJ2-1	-	CASRVDSGHSNEQFF	TGTGCCAGCAGGGTTGACTCGGGACACAGCAATGAGCAGTTCTTC
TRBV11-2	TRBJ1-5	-	CASSAGDQPQHF	TGTGCCAGCAGCGCAGGGGATCAGCCCCAGCATTTT
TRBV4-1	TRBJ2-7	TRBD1	CASSQETGVPSYEQYF	TGCGCCAGCAGCCAAGAGACAGGGGTCCCCTCCTACGAGCAGTACTTC
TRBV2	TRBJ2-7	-	CATGPVPYEQYF	TGTGCCACGGGGCCTGTCCCCTACGAGCAGTACTTC
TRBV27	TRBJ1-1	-	CASSLKPNTEAFF	TGTGCCAGCAGTTTGAAACCGAACACTGAAGCTTTCTTT
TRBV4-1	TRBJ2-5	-	CASSQVTGDETQYF	TGCGCCAGCAGCCAAGTTACGGGGGACGAGACCCAGTACTTC